The T cell receptor (beta chain) described here comes from a study of beta chain features in type 1 diabetes. Per germline, CDR1 GTSNPN and CDR2 SVGIG (reference sequence). The CDR3 is 10 residues long. V was shortened by 4 bases and J by 8 bases, with 8 bases between the two germline ends. This clone has just a few counts. The whole isolated RNA underwent reverse transcription, so sequencing captured expressed TCRB transcripts. Some clones are missing from TCRdb's copy, which holds only in-frame ones; the method was immunoSEQ multiplex PCR. Here the sample spans a few hundred thousand clones, approximately 31% being singletons.

The clonotype was recovered from a man younger than 35 in good health. The V and J genes are TRBV30 and TRBJ1-1; no reliable D call. Source material: naive CD4+ T cells from blood. This CDR3 is CAWTQTEAFF. In nucleotides, the CDR3 is TGTGCCTGGACTCAAACCGAAGCTTTCTTT.